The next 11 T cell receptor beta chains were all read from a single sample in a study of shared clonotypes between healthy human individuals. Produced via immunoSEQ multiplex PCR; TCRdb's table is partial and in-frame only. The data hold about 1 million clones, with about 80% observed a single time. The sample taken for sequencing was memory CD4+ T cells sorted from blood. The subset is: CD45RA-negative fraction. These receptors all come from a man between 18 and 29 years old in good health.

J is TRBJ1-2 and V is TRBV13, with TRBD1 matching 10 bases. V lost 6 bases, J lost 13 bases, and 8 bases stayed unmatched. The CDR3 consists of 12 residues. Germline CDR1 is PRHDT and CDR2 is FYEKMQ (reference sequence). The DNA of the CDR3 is TGTGCCAGCAGTTCGCGACAGGGGGCGAGCACCTTC. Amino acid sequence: CASSSRQGASTF.

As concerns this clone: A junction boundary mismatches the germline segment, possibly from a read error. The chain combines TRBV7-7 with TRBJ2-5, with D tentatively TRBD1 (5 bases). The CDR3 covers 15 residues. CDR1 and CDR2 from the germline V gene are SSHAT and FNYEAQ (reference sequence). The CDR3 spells CASSLLGRAGETQYF. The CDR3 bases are TGTGCTAGCAGCCTTCTCGGCCGGGCAGGGGAGACCCAGTACTTC.

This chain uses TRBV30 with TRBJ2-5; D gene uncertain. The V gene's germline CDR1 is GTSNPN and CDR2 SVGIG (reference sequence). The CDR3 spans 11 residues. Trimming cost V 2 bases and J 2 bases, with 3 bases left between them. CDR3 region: CAWSRQETQYF. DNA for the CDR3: TGTGCCTGGAGTAGGCAAGAGACCCAGTACTTC.

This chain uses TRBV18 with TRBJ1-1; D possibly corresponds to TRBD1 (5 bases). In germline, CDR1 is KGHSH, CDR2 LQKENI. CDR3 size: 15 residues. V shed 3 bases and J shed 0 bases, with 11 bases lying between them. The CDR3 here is CASSPLAGMNTEAFF. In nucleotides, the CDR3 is TGTGCCAGCTCACCTTTAGCAGGGATGAACACTGAAGCTTTCTTT.

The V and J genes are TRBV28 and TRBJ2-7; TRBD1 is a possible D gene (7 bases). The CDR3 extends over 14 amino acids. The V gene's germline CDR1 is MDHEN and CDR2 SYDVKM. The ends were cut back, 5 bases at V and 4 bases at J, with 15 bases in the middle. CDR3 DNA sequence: TGTGCCAGCAGTCCTCAGGGGGGAGGATACGAGCAGTACTTC. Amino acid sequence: CASSPQGGGYEQYF.

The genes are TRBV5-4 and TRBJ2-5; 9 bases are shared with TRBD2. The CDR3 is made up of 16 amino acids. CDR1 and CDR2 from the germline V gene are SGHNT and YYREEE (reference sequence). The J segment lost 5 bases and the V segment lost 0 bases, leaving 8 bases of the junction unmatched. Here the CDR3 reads CASSLGTSGPTETQYF. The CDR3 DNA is TGTGCCAGCAGCTTGGGTACTAGCGGGCCCACTGAGACCCAGTACTTC. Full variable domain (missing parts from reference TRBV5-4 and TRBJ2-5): ETGVTQSPTHLIKTRGQQVTLRCSSQSGHNTVSWYQQALGQGPQFIFQYYREEENGRGNFPPRFSGLQFPNYSSELNVNALELDDSALYLCASSLGTSGPTETQYFGPGTRLLVL.

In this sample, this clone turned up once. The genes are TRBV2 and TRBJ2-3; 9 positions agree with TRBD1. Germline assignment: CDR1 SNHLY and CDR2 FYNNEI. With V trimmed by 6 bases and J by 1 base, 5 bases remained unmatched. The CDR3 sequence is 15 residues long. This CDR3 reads CASRDRGGGTDTQYF. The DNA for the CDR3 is TGTGCCAGCAGGGACAGGGGAGGAGGCACAGATACGCAGTATTTT.

The CDR3 loop is CASSPRMRGGGLNTEAFF. Here the CDR3 DNA reads TGTGCCAGCAGCCCCCGCATGAGGGGAGGAGGTTTGAACACTGAAGCTTTCTTT. V usage is TRBV5-4 and J usage is TRBJ1-1; D is possibly TRBD1 (5 bases). CDR1 and CDR2 (germline): SGHNT, YYREEE (reference sequence). V was pared by 4 bases and J by 0 bases, with 22 bases between. The CDR3 is 18 amino acids. Complete variable domain (other parts from reference TRBV5-4 and TRBJ1-1): ETGVTQSPTHLIKTRGQQVTLRCSSQSGHNTVSWYQQALGQGPQFIFQYYREEENGRGNFPPRFSGLQFPNYSSELNVNALELDDSALYLCASSPRMRGGGLNTEAFFGQGTRLTVV.

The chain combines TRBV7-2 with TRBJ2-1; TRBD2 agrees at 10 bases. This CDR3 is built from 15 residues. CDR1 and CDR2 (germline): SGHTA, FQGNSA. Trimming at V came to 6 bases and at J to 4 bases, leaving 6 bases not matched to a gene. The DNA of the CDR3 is TGTGCCAGCAGTCCAACTAGCGGGACTTACAATGAGCAGTTCTTC. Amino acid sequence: CASSPTSGTYNEQFF.

This CDR3 is CASRSGSPKETQYF. The CDR3 DNA is TGTGCCAGCAGGTCCGGGTCACCTAAAGAGACCCAGTACTTC. The chain carries TRBV6-6 and TRBJ2-5, with no clear D. The CDR3 totals 14 residues. Per the germline V gene, CDR1 is MNHNY and CDR2 is SVGAGI (reference sequence). V shed 6 bases and J shed 3 bases, with 14 bases lying between them.

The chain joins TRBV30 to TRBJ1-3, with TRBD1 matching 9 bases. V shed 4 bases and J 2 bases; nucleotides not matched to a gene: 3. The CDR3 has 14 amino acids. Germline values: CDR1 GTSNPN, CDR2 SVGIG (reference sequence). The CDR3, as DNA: TGTGCCTGGAACCGGGACAGGGCTGGAAACACCATATATTTT. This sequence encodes CAWNRDRAGNTIYF.